This record covers a single TCR beta chain. A 1 in 200,000 to 1 in 1 million T cell depth was the sequencing target. Sequenced by immunoSEQ multiplex PCR; TCRdb stores in-frame clones only, minus some. In the table there are fewer than 150,000 clones, roughly 84% of which are singletons. The data derive from a study of cytotoxic CD8 clonotypes in ibrutinib-treated CLL. The CDR3 consists of 16 residues. V was clipped by 0 bases and J by 4 bases; unmatched bases: 8. Germline loops: CDR1 LNHDA, CDR2 SQIVND (reference sequence). The chain couples TRBV19 to TRBJ2-5; 7 bases are shared with TRBD1. This specimen was PBMCs, taken after 24 months of ibrutinib treatment. This TCR was recovered from a human donor with chronic lymphocytic leukemia. CDR3 residues: CASSIDQTGKGETQYF. The DNA for the CDR3 is TGTGCCAGTAGTATAGATCAGACAGGGAAGGGAGAGACCCAGTACTTC.